This section outlines one T cell receptor beta chain sequence together with its context. Its antigen remains unknown. The sample comes from a study of response to subunit inactivated influenza vaccine. Study conclusions and caveats: There was a suggestion from the authors that each seasonal influenza vaccination recruits few new T cells.

Per the germline V gene, CDR1 is MNHEY and CDR2 is SMNVEV (reference sequence). With 4 bases removed from V and 4 bases from J, the gap between germline ends came to 17 bases. The CDR3 totals 16 residues. TCRdb re-analysed the RT-PCR reads in MiXCR, keeping a single row per CDR3 protein. In the table there are about 780,000 distinct CDR3 sequences, about 18% of which are singletons. The rearrangement joins TRBV27 to TRBJ2-1; maybe TRBD1 (5 bases). The source is a man aged 45-60 years who received an inactivated influenza vaccine. Sample: PBMCs from blood, taken more than 4 days after vaccination. The CDR3: CASSSTALDPYNEQFF. CDR3 nucleotide sequence: TGTGCCAGCAGTTCGACAGCCCTTGACCCTTACAATGAGCAGTTCTTC.